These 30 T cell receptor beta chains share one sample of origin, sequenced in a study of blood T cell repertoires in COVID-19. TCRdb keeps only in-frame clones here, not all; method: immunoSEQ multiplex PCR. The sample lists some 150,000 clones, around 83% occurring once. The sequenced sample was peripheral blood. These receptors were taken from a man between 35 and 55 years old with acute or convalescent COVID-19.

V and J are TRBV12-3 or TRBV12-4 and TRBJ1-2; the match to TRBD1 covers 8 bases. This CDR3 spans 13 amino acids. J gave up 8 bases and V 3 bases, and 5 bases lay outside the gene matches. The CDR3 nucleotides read TGTGCCAGCAGTTTCGCAGGGGGCGTGGGCTACACCTTC. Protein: CASSFAGGVGYTF.

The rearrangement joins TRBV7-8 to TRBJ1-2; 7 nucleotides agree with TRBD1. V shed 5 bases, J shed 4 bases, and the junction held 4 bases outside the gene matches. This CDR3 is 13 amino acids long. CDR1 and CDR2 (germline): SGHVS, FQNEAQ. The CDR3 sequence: CASSEGQSYGYTF. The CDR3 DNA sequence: TGTGCCAGCAGCGAGGGACAGTCCTATGGCTACACCTTC.

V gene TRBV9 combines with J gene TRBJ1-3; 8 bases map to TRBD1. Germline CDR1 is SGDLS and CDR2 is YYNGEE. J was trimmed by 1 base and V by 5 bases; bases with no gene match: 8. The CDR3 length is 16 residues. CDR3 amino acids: CASSQGARRSGNTIYF. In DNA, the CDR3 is TGTGCCAGCAGTCAGGGGGCGAGACGTTCTGGAAACACCATATATTTT.

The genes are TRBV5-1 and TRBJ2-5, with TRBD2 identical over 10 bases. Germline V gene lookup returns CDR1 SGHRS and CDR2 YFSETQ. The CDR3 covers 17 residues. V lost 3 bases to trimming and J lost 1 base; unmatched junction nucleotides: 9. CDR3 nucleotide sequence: TGCGCCAGCAGCTCCGGGGGTAGCGGGGGGTCCCAAGAGACCCAGTACTTC. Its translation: CASSSGGSGGSQETQYF.

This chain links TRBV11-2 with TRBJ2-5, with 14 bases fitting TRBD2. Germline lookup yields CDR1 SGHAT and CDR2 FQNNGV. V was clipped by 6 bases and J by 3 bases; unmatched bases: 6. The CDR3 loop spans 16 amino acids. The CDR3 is CASRGLAGGGEETQYF. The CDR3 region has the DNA TGTGCCAGCAGAGGACTAGCGGGGGGTGGAGAAGAGACCCAGTACTTC.

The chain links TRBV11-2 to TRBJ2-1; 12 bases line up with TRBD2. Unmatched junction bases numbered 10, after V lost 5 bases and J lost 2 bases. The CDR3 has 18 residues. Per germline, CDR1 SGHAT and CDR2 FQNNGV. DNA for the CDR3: TGTGCCAGCAGCCCCCCCCGTGGGACTAGCGGGCCCTACAATGAGCAGTTCTTC. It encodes CASSPPRGTSGPYNEQFF.

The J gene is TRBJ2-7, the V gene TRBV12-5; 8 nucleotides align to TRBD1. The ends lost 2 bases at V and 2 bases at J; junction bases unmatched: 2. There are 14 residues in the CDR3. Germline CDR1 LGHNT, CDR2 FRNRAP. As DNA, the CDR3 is TGTGCTAGTGGTTTGTCAGGGGGCGCCTACGAGCAGTACTTC. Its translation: CASGLSGGAYEQYF.

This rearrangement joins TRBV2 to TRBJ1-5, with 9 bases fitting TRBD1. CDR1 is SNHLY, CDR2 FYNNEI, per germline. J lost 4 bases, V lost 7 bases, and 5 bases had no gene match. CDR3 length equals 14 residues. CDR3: CASMLDRGNQPQHF. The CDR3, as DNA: TGTGCCAGCATGTTGGACAGGGGAAATCAGCCCCAGCATTTT.

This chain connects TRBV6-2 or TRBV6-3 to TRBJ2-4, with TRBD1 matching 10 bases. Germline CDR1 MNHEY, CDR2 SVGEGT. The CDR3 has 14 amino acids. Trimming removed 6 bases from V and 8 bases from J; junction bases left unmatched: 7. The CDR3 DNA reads TGTGCCAGCAGCGACAGGGGGCGAACGCACATTCAGTACTTC. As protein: CASSDRGRTHIQYF.

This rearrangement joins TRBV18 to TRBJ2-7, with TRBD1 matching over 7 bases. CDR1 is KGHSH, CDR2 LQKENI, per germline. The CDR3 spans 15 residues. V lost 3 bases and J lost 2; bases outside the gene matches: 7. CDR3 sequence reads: CASSPTTGPPYEQYF. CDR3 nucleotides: TGTGCCAGCTCACCGACGACAGGGCCCCCCTACGAGCAGTACTTC. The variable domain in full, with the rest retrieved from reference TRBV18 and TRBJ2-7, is NAGVMQNPRHLVRRRGQEARLRCSPMKGHSHVYWYRQLPEEGLKFMVYLQKENIIDESGMPKERFSAEFPKEGPSILRIQQVVRGDSAAYFCASSPTTGPPYEQYFGPGTRLTVT.

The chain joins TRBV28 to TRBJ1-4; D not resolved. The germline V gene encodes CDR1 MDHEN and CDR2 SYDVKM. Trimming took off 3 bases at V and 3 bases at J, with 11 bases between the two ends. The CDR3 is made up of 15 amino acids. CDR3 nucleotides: TGTGCCAGCAGTTTGGGCCGGCGGGCTAATGAAAAACTGTTTTTT. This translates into CASSLGRRANEKLFF.

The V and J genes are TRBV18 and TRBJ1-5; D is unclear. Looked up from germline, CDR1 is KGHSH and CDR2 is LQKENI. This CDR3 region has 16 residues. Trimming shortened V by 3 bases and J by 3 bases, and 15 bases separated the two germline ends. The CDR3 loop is CASSPNAGIPNQPQHF. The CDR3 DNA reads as TGTGCCAGCTCACCCAACGCCGGGATCCCCAATCAGCCCCAGCATTTT.

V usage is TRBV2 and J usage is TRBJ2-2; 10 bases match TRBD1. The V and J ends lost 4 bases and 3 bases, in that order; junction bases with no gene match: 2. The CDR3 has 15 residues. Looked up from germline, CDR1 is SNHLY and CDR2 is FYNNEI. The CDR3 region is CASSGTGGDTGELFF. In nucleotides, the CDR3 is TGTGCCAGCAGTGGGACAGGGGGAGACACCGGGGAGCTGTTTTTT.

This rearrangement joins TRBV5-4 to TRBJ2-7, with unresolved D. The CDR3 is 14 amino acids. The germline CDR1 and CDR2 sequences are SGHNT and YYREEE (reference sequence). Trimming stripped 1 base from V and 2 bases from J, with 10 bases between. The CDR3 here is CASSLPGATYEQYF. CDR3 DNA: TGTGCCAGCAGCTTGCCTGGAGCCACCTACGAGCAGTACTTC.

This CDR3 is CASSTLTSGGLELFF. Written as DNA, the CDR3 is TGCGCCAGCAGCACCCTGACTAGCGGGGGGCTGGAGCTGTTTTTT. The J gene is TRBJ2-2, the V gene TRBV5-1, with 13 bases matching TRBD2. This CDR3 comprises 15 residues. CDR1 and CDR2 from the germline V gene are SGHRS and YFSETQ. V shed 4 bases and J 10 bases; nucleotides not matched to a gene: 7.

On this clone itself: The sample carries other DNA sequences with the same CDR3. CDR3 protein: CAWSVRGYGYTF. The CDR3 nucleotides are TGTGCCTGGAGTGTACGAGGTTATGGCTACACCTTC. The rearrangement joins TRBV30 to TRBJ1-2; D unclear. Germline V gives CDR1 GTSNPN, CDR2 SVGIG (reference sequence). This CDR3 contains 12 residues. V was cut by 0 bases and J by 5 bases, with 7 bases left in between.

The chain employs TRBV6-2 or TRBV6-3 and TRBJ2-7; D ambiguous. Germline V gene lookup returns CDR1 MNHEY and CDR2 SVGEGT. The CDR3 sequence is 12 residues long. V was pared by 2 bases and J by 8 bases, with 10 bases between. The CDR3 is CASSYQRSKQYF. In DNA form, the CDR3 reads TGTGCCAGCAGTTACCAACGGTCAAAGCAGTACTTC.

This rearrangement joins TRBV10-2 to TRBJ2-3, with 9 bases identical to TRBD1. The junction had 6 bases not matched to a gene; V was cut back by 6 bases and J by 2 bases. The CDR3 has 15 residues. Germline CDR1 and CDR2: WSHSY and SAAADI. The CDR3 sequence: CASRDRGGYTDTQYF. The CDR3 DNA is TGCGCCAGCAGGGACAGGGGAGGCTACACAGATACGCAGTATTTT.

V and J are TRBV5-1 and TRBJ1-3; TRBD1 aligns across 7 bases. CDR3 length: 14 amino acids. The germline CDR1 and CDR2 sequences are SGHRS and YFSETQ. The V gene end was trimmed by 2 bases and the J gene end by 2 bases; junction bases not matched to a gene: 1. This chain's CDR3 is CASSLGGPGNTIYF. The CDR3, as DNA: TGCGCCAGCAGCTTAGGGGGCCCTGGAAACACCATATATTTT. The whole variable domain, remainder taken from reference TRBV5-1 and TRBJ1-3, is KAGVTQTPRYLIKTRGQQVTLSCSPISGHRSVSWYQQTPGQGLQFLFEYFSETQRNKGNFPGRFSGRQFSNSRSEMNVSTLELGDSALYLCASSLGGPGNTIYFGEGSWLTVV.

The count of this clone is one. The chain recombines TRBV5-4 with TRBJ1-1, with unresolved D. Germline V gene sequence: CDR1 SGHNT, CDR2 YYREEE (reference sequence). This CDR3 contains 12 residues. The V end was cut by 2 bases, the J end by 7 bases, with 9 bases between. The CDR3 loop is CASSFVRGEAFF. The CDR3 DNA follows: TGTGCCAGCAGCTTTGTACGGGGTGAAGCTTTCTTT.

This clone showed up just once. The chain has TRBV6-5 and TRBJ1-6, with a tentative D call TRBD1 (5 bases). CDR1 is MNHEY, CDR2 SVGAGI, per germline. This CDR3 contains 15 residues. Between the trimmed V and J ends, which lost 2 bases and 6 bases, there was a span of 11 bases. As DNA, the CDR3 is TGTGCCAGCAGTTACGGGGGGACGGGTAATTCACCCCTCCACTTT. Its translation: CASSYGGTGNSPLHF.

CDR3 in DNA: TGTGCCAGCAGCCCGGGACAGGGGCAAGAGACCCAGTACTTC. It yields the protein CASSPGQGQETQYF. The chain employs TRBV9 and TRBJ2-5; 10 positions agree with TRBD1. The CDR3 totals 14 residues. Germline CDR1 SGDLS, CDR2 YYNGEE. V was clipped by 4 bases and J by 2 bases; unmatched bases: 2.

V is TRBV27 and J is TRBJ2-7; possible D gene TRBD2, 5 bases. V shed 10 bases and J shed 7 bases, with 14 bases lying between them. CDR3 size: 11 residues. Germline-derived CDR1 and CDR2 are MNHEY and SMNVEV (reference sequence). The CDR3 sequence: CAIRRGEEQYF. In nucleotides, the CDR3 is TGTGCCATCAGACGGGGTGAAGAGCAGTACTTC.

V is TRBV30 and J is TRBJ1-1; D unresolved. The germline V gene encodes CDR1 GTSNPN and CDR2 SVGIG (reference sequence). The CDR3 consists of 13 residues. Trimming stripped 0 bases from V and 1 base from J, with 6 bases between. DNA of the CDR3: TGTGCCTGGAGTGTACAGCAGAACACTGAAGCTTTCTTT. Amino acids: CAWSVQQNTEAFF.

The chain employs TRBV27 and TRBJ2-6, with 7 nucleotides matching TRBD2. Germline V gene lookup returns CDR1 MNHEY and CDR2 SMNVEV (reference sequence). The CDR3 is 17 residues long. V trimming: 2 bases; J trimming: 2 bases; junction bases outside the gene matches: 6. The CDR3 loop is CASSLGGGETGANVLTF. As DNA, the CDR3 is TGTGCCAGCAGTTTAGGGGGAGGGGAGACTGGGGCCAACGTCCTGACTTTC.

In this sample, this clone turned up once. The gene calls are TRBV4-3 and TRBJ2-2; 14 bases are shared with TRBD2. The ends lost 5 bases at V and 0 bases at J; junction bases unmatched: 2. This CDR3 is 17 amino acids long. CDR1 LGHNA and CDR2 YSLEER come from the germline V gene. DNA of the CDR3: TGCGCCAGCAGCTGGACTAGCGGGGGGACGAACACCGGGGAGCTGTTTTTT. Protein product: CASSWTSGGTNTGELFF.

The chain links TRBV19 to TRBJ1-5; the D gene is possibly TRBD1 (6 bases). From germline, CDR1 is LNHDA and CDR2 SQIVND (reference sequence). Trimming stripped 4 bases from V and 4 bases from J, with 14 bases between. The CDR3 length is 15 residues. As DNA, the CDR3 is TGTGCCAGTAGTAGAGACTTCCAGGGGAATCAGCCCCAGCATTTT. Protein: CASSRDFQGNQPQHF.

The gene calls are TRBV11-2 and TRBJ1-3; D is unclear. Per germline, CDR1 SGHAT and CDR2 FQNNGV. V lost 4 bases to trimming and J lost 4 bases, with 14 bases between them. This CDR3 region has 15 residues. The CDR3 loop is CASSSVGLGGNTIYF. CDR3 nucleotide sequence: TGTGCCAGCAGCTCCGTCGGGTTAGGAGGAAACACCATATATTTT.

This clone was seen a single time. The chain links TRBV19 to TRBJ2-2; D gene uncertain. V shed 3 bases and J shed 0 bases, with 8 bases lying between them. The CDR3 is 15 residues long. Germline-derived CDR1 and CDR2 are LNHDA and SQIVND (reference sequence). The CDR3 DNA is TGTGCCAGTAGTATCAGCAGGCCGAACACCGGGGAGCTGTTTTTT. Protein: CASSISRPNTGELFF.

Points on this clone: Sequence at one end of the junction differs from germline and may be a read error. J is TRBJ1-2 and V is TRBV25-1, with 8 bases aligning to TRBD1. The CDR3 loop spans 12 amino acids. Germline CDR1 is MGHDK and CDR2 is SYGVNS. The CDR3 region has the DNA TGTGCCAGCAGTGCCGGGACAGGAGTAGTTTCCTTC. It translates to CASSAGTGVVSF.